The 2 T cell receptor beta chains listed next were all sequenced from one sample in a study of blood T cell repertoires in COVID-19. Produced via immunoSEQ multiplex PCR; TCRdb's table is partial and in-frame only. In the table there are around 270,000 clones, 84% of which are singletons. The material sequenced was peripheral blood. Source of these receptors: a man aged 55 to 70 with acute or convalescent COVID-19.

Notes on this clone: The same CDR3 arises from other DNA sequences in this sample as well. The V call is TRBV27, the J call TRBJ2-4; TRBD1 matches 10 bases. Looked up from germline, CDR1 is MNHEY and CDR2 is SMNVEV (reference sequence). V was pared by 5 bases and J by 8 bases, with 12 bases of the junction left unmatched. This CDR3 is 16 amino acids long. CDR3 coding DNA: TGTGCCAGCAGTCCATTCCTGACAGGGGGCGAAGACATTCAGTACTTC. Translation: CASSPFLTGGEDIQYF.

The rearrangement uses TRBV19 and TRBJ2-1, with 9 bases lining up with TRBD2. Germline V gene data show CDR1 as LNHDA and CDR2 as SQIVND (reference sequence). The CDR3 totals 14 residues. With V trimmed by 2 bases and J by 4 bases, 0 bases remained unmatched. As DNA, the CDR3 is TGTGCCAGTAGTATACTAGCGGGATACAATGAGCAGTTCTTC. The encoded protein is CASSILAGYNEQFF.